The 7 T cell receptor beta chains below come from one sample, sequenced in a study of blood T cells in healthy people across ages. Sample-barcoded 5' priming and a J-beta primer mix drove a second PCR of roughly 6 to 12 cycles. One entry per CDR3 protein results from TCRdb running MiXCR on the 5' RACE reads. The table includes 1.5 million to 1.9 million distinct CDR3 sequences, approximately 43% detected once. Sequencing was done on a sample of blood. The receptors come from a woman younger than 30 in good health.

About this clonotype itself: Since a much larger clone is just one base distant, this may be a read error. The chain uses TRBV30 and TRBJ2-5, with unresolved D. V was shortened by 4 bases and J by 11 bases, with 14 bases between the two germline ends. CDR1 is GTSNPN, CDR2 SVGIG, per germline (reference sequence). The CDR3 runs 11 residues. CDR3 nucleotides: TGTGCCTGGACGTCGAGTTATGAGCAGTACTTC. Its translation: CAWTSSYEQYF.

The chain links TRBV6-5 to TRBJ2-7; D is unresolved. CDR1 is MNHEY and CDR2 is SVGAGI in the germline V gene. The V and J ends lost 5 bases and 3 bases respectively, with 11 bases between them. This CDR3 comprises 13 residues. CDR3 amino acids: CASSQSDGYEQYF. The DNA for the CDR3 is TGTGCCAGCAGTCAATCGGACGGCTACGAGCAGTACTTC.

The chain uses TRBV20-1 and TRBJ2-4; D unclear. The CDR3 has 11 residues. The V gene lost 0 bases and the J gene lost 13 bases, with 10 bases spanning the gap. Germline assignment: CDR1 DFQATT and CDR2 SNEGSKA (reference sequence). The CDR3 DNA reads as TGCAGTGCTAGAGATCTCGATGAGCAGTACTTC. It is translated as CSARDLDEQYF.

About this clonotype: A read error may be the cause here, since a much bigger clone is one base away. The chain joins TRBV7-9 to TRBJ2-5; possible D gene TRBD2, 6 bases. Trimming left V 5 bases short and J 11 bases short, with 18 bases between. CDR3 length: 13 residues. Germline lookup yields CDR1 SEHNR and CDR2 FQNEAQ (reference sequence). The CDR3 sequence: CASSGLTLDEQYF. Written as DNA, the CDR3 is TGTGCCAGCAGCGGACTAACTCTCGATGAGCAGTACTTC.

The chain couples TRBV29-1 to TRBJ2-1, with TRBD1 as a possible D gene (5 bases). The tail of the sequence fits TRBJ2-7 better, so the J call may be wrong. CDR3 length: 14 residues. The germline V gene encodes CDR1 SQVTM and CDR2 ANQGSEA. The CDR3 protein is CSVSDSFTYNEQYF. The CDR3 DNA follows: TGCAGCGTTAGTGACAGTTTTACCTACAATGAGCAGTACTTC.

The chain recombines TRBV7-9 with TRBJ1-1; D not certain. The germline gives CDR1 SEHNR, CDR2 FQNEAQ (reference sequence). The CDR3 spans 11 residues. Here the CDR3 DNA reads TGTGTCGGTGGGAGGAACACTGAAGCTTTCTTT. Encoded protein: CVGGRNTEAFF.

The count of this clonotype is one. The rearrangement joins TRBV2 to TRBJ2-2, with 8 bases aligning to TRBD1. This CDR3 region has 14 residues. V was pared by 6 bases and J by 9 bases, with 9 bases of the junction left unmatched. CDR1 and CDR2 (germline): SNHLY, FYNNEI. Here the CDR3 DNA reads TGTGCCAGCAGAGGGGACAGGTTAGACCGGGAGCTGTTTTTT. It encodes CASRGDRLDRELFF.